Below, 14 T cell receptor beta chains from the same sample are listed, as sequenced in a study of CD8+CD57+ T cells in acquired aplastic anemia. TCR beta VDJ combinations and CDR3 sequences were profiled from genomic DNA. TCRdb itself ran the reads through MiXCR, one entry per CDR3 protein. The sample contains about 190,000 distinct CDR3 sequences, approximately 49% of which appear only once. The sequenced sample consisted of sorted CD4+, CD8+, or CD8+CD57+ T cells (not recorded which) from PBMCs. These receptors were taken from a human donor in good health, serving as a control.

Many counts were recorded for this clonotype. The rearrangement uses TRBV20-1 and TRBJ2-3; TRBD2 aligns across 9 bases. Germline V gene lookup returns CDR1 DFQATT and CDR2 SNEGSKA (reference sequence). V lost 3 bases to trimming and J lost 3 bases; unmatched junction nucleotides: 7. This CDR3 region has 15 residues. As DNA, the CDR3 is TGCAGTGCTAGCTCCGCGGGGGGGCGGACAGATACGCAGTATTTT. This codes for CSASSAGGRTDTQYF.

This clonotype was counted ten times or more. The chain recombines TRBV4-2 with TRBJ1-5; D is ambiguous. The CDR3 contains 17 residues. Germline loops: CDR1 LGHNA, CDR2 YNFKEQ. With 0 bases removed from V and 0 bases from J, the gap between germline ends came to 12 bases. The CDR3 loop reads CASSQDRGIYSNQPQHF. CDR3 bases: TGTGCCAGCAGCCAAGATCGGGGAATATATAGCAATCAGCCCCAGCATTTT.

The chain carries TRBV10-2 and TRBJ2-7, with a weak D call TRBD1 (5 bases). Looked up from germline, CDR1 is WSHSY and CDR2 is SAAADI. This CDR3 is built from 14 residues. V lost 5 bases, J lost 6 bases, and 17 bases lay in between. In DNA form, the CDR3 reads TGCGCCAGCAGTCTGTCCACAGGAGACGGCGAGCAGTACTTC. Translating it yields CASSLSTGDGEQYF.

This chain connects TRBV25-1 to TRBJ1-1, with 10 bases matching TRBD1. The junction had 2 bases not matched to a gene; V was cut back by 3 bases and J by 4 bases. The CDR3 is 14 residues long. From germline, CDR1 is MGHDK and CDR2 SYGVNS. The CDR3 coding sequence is TGTGCCAGCAGTGAGGGACAGGGGACCACTGAAGCTTTCTTT. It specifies CASSEGQGTTEAFF.

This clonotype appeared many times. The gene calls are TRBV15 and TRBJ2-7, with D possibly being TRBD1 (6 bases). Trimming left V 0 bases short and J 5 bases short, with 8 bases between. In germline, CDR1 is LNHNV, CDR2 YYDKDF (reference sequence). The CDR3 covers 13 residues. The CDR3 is CATSRERDNEQYF. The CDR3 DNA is TGTGCCACCAGCAGAGAGAGGGACAACGAGCAGTACTTC.

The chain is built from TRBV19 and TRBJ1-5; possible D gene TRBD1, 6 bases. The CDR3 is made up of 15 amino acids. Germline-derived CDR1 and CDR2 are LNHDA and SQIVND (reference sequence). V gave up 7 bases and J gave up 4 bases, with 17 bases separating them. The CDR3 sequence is CASMGGGAYNQPQHF. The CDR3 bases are TGTGCCAGTATGGGAGGGGGGGCTTATAATCAGCCCCAGCATTTT.

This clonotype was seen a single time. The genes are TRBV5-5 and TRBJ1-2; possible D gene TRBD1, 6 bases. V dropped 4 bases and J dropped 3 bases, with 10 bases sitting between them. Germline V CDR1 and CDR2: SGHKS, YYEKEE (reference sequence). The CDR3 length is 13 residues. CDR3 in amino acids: CASSQAGDYGYTF. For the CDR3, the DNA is TGTGCCAGCAGCCAAGCAGGGGACTATGGCTACACCTTC.

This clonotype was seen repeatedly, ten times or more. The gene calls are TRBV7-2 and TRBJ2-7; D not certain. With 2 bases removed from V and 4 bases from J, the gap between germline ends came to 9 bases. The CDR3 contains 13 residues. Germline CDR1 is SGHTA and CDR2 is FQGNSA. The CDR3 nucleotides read TGTGCCAGCAGCTTACCCTCGCGGTACGAGCAGTACTTC. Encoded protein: CASSLPSRYEQYF.

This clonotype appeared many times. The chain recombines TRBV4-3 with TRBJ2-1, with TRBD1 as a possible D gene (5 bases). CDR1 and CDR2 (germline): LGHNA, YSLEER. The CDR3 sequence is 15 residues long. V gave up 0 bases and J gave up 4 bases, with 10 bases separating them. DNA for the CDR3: TGCGCCAGCAGCCAAGAATGGCAGGGATACAATGAGCAGTTCTTC. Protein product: CASSQEWQGYNEQFF.

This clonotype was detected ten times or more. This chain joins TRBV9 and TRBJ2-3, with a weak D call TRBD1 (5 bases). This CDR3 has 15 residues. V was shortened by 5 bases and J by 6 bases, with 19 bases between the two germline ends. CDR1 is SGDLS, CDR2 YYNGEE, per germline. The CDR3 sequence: CASSPRIAGSDTQYF. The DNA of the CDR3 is TGTGCCAGCAGTCCTAGGATTGCAGGGTCCGATACGCAGTATTTT.

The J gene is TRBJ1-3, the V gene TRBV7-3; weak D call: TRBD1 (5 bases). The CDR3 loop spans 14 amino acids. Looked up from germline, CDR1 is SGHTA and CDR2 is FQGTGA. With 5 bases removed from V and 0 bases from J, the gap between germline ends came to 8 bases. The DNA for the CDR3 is TGTGCCAGCAGCCCAGACAGCTCTGGAAACACCATATATTTT. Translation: CASSPDSSGNTIYF.

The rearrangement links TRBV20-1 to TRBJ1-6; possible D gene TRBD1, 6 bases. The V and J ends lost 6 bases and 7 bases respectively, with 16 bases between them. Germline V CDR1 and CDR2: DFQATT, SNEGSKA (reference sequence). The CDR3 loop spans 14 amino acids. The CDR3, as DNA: TGCAGTGCCCACCGCAGGGGCTCAAATTCACCCCTCCACTTT. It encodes CSAHRRGSNSPLHF.

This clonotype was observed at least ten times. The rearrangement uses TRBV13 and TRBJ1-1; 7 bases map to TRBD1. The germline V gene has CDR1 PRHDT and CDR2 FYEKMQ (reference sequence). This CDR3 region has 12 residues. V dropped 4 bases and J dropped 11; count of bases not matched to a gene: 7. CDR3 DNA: TGTGCCAGCAGCTCCGGGACAGTCCGGGCTTTCTTT. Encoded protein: CASSSGTVRAFF.

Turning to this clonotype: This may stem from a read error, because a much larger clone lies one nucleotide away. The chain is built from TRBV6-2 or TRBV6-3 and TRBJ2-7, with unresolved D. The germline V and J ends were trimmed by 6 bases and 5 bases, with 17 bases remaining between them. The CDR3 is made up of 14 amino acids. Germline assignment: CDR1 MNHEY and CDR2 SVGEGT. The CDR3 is CASSLEATTHEQYF. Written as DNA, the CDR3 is TGTGCCAGCAGCCTAGAGGCAACCACCCACGAGCAGTACTTC.